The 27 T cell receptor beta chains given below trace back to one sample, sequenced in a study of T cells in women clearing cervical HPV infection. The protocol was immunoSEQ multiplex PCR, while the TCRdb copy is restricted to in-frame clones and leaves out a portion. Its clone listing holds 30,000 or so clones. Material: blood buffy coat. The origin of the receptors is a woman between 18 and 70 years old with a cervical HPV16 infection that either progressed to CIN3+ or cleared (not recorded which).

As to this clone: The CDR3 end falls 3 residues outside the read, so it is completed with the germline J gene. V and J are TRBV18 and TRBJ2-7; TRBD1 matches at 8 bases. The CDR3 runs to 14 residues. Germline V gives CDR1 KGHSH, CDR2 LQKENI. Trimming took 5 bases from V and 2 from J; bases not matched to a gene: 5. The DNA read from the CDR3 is TGTGCCAGCTCAGCCGGGACAGGAACCTACGAG. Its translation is CASSAGTGTYE. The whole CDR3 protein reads CASSAGTGTYEQYF.

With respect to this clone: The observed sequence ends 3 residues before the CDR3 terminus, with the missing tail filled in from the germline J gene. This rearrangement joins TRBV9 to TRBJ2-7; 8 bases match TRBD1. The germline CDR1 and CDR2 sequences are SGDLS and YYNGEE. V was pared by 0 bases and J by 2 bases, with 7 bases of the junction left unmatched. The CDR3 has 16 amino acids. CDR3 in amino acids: CASSVAMAGGPYEQYF. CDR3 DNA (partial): TGTGCCAGCAGCGTAGCCATGGCAGGGGGCCCCTACGAG.

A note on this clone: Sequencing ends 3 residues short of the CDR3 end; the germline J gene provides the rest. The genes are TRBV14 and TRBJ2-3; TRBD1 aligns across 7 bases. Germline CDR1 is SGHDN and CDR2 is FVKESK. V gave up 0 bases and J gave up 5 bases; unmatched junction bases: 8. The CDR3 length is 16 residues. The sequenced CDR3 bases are TGTGCCAGCAGCCAAGATGTACAGGGGAGTGGAGATACG. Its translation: CASSQDVQGSGDT. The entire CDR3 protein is CASSQDVQGSGDTQYF.

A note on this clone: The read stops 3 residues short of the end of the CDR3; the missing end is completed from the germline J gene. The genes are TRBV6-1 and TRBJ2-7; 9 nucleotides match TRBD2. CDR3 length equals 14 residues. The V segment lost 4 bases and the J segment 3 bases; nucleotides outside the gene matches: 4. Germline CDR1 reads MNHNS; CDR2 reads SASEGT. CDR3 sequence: CASSAGLANYEQYF. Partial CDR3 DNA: TGTGCCAGCAGTGCGGGACTAGCCAACTACGAG.

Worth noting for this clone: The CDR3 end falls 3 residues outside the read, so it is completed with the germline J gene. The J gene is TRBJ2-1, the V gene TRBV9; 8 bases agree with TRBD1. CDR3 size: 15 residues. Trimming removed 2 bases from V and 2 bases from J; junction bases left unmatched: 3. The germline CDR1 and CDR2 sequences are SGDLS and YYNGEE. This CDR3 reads CASSVHRGTYNEQFF. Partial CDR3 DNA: TGTGCCAGCAGCGTGCACAGGGGGACCTACAATGAG.

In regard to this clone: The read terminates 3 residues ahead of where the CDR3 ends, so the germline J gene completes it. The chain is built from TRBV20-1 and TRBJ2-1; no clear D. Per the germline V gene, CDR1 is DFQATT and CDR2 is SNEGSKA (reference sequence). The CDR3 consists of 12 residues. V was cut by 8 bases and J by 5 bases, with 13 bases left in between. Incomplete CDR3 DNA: TGCAGTTTAGTCCCCTACGACAATGAG. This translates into CSLVPYDNE. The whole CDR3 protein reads CSLVPYDNEQFF.

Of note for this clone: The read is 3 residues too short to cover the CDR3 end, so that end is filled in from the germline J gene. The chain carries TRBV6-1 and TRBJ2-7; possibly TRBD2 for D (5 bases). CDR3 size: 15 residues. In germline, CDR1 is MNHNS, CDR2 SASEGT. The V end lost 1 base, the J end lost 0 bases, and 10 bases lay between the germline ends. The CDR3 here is CASSEVLRGSYEQYF. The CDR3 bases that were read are TGTGCCAGCAGTGAAGTACTTCGGGGCTCCTACGAG.

CDR3 DNA (partial): TGTGCCAGCAGCTACCGACAGTGGTACAATGAG. Translation gives CASSYRQWYNE. The whole CDR3 protein is CASSYRQWYNEQFF. The chain has TRBV5-6 and TRBJ2-1; D possibly corresponds to TRBD1 (5 bases). The CDR3 is cut off 3 residues early in the read; its end comes from the germline J gene. This CDR3 has 14 amino acids. CDR1 is SGHDT, CDR2 YYEEEE, per germline. V was cut by 3 bases and J by 4 bases, with 11 bases left in between.

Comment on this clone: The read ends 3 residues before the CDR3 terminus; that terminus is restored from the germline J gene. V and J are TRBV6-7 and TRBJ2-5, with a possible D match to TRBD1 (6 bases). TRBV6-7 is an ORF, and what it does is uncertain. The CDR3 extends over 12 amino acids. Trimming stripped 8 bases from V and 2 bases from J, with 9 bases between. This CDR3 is CASGGEQETQYF. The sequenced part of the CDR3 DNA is TGTGCCAGCGGGGGCGAACAAGAGACC.

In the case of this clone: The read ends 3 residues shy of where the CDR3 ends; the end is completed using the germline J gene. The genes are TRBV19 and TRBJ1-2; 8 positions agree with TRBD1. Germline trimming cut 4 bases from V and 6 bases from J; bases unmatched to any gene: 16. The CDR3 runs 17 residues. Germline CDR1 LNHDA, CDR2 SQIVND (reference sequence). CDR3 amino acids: CASSTMDRVRGFNGYTF. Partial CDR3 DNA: TGTGCCAGTAGTACAATGGACAGGGTGAGAGGGTTCAATGGC.

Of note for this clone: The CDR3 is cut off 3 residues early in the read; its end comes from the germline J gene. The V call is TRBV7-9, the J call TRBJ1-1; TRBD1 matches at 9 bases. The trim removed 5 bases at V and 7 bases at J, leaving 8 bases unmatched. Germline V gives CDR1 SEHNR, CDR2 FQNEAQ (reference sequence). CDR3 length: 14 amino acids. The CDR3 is CASSQTGGPGEAFF. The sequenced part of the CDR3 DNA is TGTGCCAGCAGCCAGACAGGGGGTCCGGGTGAA.

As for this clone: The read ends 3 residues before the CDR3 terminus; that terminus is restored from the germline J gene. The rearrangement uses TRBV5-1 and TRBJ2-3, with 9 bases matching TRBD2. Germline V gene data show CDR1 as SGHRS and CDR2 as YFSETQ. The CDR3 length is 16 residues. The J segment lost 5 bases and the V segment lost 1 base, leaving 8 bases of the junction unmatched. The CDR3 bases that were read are TGCGCCAGCAGCTTGCCTAGCGGGGTACAGGGAGATACG. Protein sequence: CASSLPSGVQGDT. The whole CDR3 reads CASSLPSGVQGDTQYF.

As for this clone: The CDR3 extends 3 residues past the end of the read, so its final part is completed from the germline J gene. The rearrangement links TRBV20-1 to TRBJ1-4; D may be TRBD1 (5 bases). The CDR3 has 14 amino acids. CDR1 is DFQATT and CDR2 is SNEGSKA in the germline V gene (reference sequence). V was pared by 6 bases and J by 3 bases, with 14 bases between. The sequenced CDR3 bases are TGCAGTGCCCGGGCAGACAGCGCTAATGAAAAA. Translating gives CSARADSANEK. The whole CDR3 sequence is CSARADSANEKLFF.

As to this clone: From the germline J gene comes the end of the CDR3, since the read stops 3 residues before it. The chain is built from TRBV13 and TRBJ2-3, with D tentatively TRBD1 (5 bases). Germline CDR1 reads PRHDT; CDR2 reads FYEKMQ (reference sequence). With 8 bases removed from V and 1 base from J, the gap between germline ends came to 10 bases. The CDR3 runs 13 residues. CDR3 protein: CASLGRGTDTQYF. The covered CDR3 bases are TGTGCCAGCTTGGGCAGGGGCACAGATACG.

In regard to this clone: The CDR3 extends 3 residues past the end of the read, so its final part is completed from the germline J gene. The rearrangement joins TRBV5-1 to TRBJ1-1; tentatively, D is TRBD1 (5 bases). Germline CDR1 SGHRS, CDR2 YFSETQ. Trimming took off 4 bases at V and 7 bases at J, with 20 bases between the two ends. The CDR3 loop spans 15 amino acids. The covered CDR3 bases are TGCGCCAGCAGCCCTTCAGGGAGGCTTGAGGGTGAA. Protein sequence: CASSPSGRLEGE. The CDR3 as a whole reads CASSPSGRLEGEAFF.

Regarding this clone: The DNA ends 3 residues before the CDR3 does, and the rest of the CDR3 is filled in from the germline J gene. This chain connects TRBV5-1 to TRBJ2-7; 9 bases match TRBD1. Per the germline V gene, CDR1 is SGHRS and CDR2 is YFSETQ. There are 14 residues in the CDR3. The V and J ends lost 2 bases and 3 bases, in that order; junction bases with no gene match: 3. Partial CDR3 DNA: TGCGCCAGCAGCTTAGGGGGACAGGGCTACGAG. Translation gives CASSLGGQGYE. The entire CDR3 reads CASSLGGQGYEQYF.

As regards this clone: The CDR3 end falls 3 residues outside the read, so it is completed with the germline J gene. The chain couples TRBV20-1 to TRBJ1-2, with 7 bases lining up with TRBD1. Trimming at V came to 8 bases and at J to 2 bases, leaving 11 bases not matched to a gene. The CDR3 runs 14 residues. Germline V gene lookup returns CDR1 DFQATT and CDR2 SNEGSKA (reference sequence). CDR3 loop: CSPLGGRGNYGYTF. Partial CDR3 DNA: TGCAGTCCGCTAGGGGGCAGGGGAAACTATGGC.

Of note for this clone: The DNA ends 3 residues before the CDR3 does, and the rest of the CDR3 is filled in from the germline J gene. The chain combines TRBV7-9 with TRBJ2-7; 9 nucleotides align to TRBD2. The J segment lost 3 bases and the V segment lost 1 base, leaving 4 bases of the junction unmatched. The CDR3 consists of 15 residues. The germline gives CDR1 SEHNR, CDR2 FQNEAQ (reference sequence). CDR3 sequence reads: CASSLVGSGGYEQYF. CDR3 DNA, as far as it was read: TGTGCCAGCAGCTTAGTGGGTAGCGGGGGCTACGAG.

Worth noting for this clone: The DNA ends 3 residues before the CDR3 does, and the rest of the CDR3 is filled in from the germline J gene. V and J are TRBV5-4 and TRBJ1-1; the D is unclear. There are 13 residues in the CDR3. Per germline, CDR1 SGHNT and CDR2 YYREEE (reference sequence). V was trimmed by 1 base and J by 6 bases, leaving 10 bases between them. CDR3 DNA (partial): TGTGCCAGCAGCTTGTATGACTTCGCTGAA. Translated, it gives CASSLYDFAE. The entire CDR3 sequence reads CASSLYDFAEAFF.

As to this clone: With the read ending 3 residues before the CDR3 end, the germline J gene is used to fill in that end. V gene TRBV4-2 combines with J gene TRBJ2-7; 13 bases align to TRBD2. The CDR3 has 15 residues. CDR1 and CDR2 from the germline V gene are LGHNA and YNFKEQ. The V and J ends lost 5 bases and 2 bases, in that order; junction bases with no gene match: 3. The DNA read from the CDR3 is TGTGCCAGCAGCGAAGGACTAGCGGGGGCCTACGAG. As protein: CASSEGLAGAYE. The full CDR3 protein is CASSEGLAGAYEQYF.

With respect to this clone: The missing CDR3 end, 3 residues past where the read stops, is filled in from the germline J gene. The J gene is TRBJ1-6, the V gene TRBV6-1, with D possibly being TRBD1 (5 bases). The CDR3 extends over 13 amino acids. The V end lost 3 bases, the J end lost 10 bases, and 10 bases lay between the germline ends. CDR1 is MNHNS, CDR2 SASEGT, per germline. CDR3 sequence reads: CASSDRVDSPLHF. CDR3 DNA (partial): TGTGCCAGCAGTGACAGGGTTGACTCACCC.

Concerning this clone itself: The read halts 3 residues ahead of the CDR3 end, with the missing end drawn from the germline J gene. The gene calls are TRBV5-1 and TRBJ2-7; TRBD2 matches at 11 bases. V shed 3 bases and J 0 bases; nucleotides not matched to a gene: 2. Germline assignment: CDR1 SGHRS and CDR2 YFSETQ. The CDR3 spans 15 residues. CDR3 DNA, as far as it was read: TGCGCCAGCAGCTATACTAGCGGGGGCTCCTACGAG. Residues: CASSYTSGGSYE. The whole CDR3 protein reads CASSYTSGGSYEQYF. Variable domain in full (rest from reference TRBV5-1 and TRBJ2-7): KAGVTQTPRYLIKTRGQQVTLSCSPISGHRSVSWYQQTPGQGLQFLFEYFSETQRNKGNFPGRFSGRQFSNSRSEMNVSTLELGDSALYLCASSYTSGGSYEQYFGPGTRLTVT.

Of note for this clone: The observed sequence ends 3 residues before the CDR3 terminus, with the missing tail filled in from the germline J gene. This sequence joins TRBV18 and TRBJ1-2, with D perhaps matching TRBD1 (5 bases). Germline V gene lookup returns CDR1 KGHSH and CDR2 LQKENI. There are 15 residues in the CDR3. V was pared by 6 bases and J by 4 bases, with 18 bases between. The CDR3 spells CASSSHNRQIYGYTF. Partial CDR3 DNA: TGTGCCAGCTCGTCACACAATAGACAGATCTATGGC.

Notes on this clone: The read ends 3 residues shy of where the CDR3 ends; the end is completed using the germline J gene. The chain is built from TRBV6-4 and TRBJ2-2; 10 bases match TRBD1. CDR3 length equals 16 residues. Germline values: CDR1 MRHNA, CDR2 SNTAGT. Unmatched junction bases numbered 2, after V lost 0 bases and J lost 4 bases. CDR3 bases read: TGTGCCAGCAGTGACTCCAGACAGGGGGCCACCGGGGAG. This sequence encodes CASSDSRQGATGE. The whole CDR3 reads CASSDSRQGATGELFF.

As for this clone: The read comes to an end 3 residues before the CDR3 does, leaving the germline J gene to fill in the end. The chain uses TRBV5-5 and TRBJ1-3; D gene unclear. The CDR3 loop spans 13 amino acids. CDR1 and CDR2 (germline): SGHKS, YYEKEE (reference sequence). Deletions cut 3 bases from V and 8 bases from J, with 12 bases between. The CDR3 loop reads CASSYPQLDTIYF. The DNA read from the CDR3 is TGTGCCAGCAGCTATCCTCAACTGGACACC.

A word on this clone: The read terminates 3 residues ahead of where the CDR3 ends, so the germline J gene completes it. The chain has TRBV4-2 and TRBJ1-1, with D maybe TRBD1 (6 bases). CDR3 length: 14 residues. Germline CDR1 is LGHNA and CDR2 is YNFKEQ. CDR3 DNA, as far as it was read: TGTGCCAGCAGCCAAGATGAGGGTTGGGGGCGT. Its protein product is CASSQDEGWGR. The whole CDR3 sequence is CASSQDEGWGRAFF.

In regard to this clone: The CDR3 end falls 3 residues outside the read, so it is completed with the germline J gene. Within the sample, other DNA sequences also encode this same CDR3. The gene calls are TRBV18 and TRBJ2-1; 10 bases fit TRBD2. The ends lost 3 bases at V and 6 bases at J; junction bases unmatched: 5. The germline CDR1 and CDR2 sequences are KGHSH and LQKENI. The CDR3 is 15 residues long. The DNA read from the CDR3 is TGTGCCAGCTCACCTCTCGAGCGGGGGGGCAATGAG. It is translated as CASSPLERGGNE. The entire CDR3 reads CASSPLERGGNEQFF. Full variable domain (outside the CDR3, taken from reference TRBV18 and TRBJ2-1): NAGVMQNPRHLVRRRGQEARLRCSPMKGHSHVYWYRQLPEEGLKFMVYLQKENIIDESGMPKERFSAEFPKEGPSILRIQQVVRGDSAAYFCASSPLERGGNEQFFGPGTRLTVL.